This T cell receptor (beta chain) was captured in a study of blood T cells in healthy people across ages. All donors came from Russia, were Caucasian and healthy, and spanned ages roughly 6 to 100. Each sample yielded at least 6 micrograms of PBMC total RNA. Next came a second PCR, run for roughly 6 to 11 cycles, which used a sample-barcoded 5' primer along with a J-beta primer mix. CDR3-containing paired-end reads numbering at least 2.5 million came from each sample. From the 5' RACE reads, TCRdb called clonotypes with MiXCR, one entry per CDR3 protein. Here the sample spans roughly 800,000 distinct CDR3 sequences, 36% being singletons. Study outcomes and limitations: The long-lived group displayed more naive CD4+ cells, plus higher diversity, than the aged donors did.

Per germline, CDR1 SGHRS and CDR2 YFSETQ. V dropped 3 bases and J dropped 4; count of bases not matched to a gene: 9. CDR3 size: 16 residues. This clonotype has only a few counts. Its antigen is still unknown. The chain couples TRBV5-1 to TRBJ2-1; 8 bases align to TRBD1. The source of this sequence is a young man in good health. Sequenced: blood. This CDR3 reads CASSSQGASGYNEQFF. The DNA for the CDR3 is TGCGCCAGCAGCTCTCAGGGGGCCAGCGGGTACAATGAGCAGTTCTTC.